A single sample gave rise to the 7 T cell receptor beta chains below, sequenced in a study of lymphopenia after photon versus proton radiotherapy. The table came from immunoSEQ multiplex PCR; TCRdb's copy has only in-frame clones and leaves some out. Of 25,000 or so clones in the sample, more than 70% were seen once. The material was peripheral blood, obtained from a patient treated with photon-based radiotherapy. These receptors came from a man in his thirties or forties with gastric cancer.

The V call is TRBV4-3, the J call TRBJ2-3; D perhaps matches TRBD1 (5 bases). The CDR3 spans 15 residues. V lost 0 bases and J lost 0, with 7 bases in between. Germline V lookup: CDR1 LGHNA, CDR2 YSLEER. This CDR3 reads CASSQEYRSTDTQYF. The CDR3 bases are TGCGCCAGCAGCCAAGAGTACAGGAGCACAGATACGCAGTATTTT.

This clone appeared a single time. The chain combines TRBV9 with TRBJ2-2, with 9 bases fitting TRBD2. J lost 5 bases, V lost 3 bases, and 8 bases had no gene match. This CDR3 has 16 amino acids. Germline values: CDR1 SGDLS, CDR2 YYNGEE. The DNA for the CDR3 is TGTGCCAGCAGCGGACCGCGGGAGGGCCTAACCGGGGAGCTGTTTTTT. This encodes CASSGPREGLTGELFF.

DNA of the CDR3: TGTGCCAGTAGTCCCGACCGGGTCGGAAGGGGCTACGAGCAGTACTTC. Its protein product is CASSPDRVGRGYEQYF. The chain links TRBV19 to TRBJ2-7; perhaps TRBD1 as D (5 bases). The CDR3 length is 16 residues. Trimming removed 5 bases from V and 3 bases from J, with 20 bases in between. Germline V gives CDR1 LNHDA, CDR2 SQIVND (reference sequence). Full variable domain (remainder filled in from reference TRBV19 and TRBJ2-7): DGGITQSPKYLFRKEGQNVTLSCEQNLNHDAMYWYRQDPGQGLRLIYYSQIVNDFQKGDIAEGYSVSREKKESFPLTVTSAQKNPTAFYLCASSPDRVGRGYEQYFGPGTRLTVT.

The chain has TRBV28 and TRBJ1-2; D gene uncertain. Germline V gene lookup returns CDR1 MDHEN and CDR2 SYDVKM. Between the trimmed V and J ends, which lost 5 bases and 1 base, there was a span of 8 bases. The CDR3 is 13 residues long. CDR3 amino acids: CASSLHDNYGYTF. Here the CDR3 DNA reads TGTGCCAGCAGTCTCCATGATAACTATGGCTACACCTTC.

This clone was found once. The V and J genes are TRBV2 and TRBJ2-7; D is unresolved. CDR1 and CDR2 from the germline V gene are SNHLY and FYNNEI. The CDR3 runs 12 residues. Trimming pared 7 bases from V and 7 bases from J, leaving 14 bases between. This chain's CDR3 is CASNIGLREQYF. The DNA for the CDR3 is TGTGCCAGCAATATCGGCCTCCGGGAGCAGTACTTC.

This sequence joins TRBV27 and TRBJ2-7, with 7 bases that match TRBD1. This CDR3 region has 14 residues. The germline CDR1 and CDR2 sequences are MNHEY and SMNVEV (reference sequence). The ends lost 6 bases at V and 2 bases at J; junction bases unmatched: 7. CDR3 DNA sequence: TGTGCCAGCAGCGACTTAGGACAGGCCTACGAGCAGTACTTC. Translated, it gives CASSDLGQAYEQYF.

The count of this clone is one. The CDR3: CASSLGSDNYEQYF. DNA of the CDR3: TGCGCCAGCAGCTTGGGATCTGATAACTACGAGCAGTACTTC. V is TRBV5-1 and J is TRBJ2-7; D remains ambiguous. CDR3 length equals 14 residues. Germline V gene data show CDR1 as SGHRS and CDR2 as YFSETQ. V lost 0 bases and J lost 3, with 10 bases in between.